This T cell receptor beta chain was identified during a study of cytotoxic CD8 clonotypes in ibrutinib-treated CLL. Per germline, CDR1 LGHNA and CDR2 YNFKEQ. This CDR3 is 18 amino acids long. V lost 1 base, J lost 0 bases, and 16 bases lay in between. Here immunoSEQ multiplex PCR was the method, and the copy in TCRdb shows in-frame clones only, minus some. The data contain 110,000 to 150,000 clones, approximately 80% of them seen just once; the ten biggest clones take up 13%. As for this clone: Antigen specificity is unknown.

The study's findings and limits: Clonality (at baseline) was higher than in age-matched healthy donors and tracked circulating CD8+ T-cell counts.

The sequence came from a human donor with chronic lymphocytic leukemia. Specimen: PBMCs, collected after 12 months of ibrutinib treatment. The V gene is TRBV4-2, the J gene TRBJ1-5, with a possible D match to TRBD1 (5 bases). CDR3 residues: CASSQVEGGDYSNQPQHF. The CDR3 DNA is TGTGCCAGCAGCCAAGTGGAGGGAGGGGATTATAGCAATCAGCCCCAGCATTTT.